This T cell receptor beta chain appears in the sequencing data of a study of cytomegalovirus exposure and HLA in healthy donors. Across the whole study: As released early, the data held approximately 80 million unique TCRs from HLA-typed donors. Findings of the study overall: A cluster of highly shared sequence variants was likely a sequencing artifact. Reportedly, diagnosis of cytomegalovirus status by the classifier showed high specificity and sensitivity.

Each donor was nominally healthy when sampled (though unrecorded immune exposures were likely). Remarks on this clone: Its matching antigen is unknown.

It was with 60 Vbeta and 13 Jbeta primers that the PCR ran. Assay: immunoSEQ multiplex PCR; the TCRdb copy retains only in-frame clones and omits some. This sample has more than 110,000 clones, with 70% to 85% found just once. The germline gives CDR1 SEHNR, CDR2 FQNEAQ (reference sequence). The CDR3 sequence is 11 residues long. Trimming stripped 6 bases from V and 10 bases from J, with 12 bases between. The sequencing input was PBMCs. The origin of this receptor is a man in his forties in good health and CMV-seropositive. V is TRBV7-9 and J is TRBJ1-1; D is possibly TRBD1 (5 bases). The CDR3 is CASRADSSAFF. Written as DNA, the CDR3 is TGTGCCAGCAGGGCAGACAGTTCAGCTTTCTTT.